Given below is one T cell receptor (beta chain) in context. The antigen it binds to is not known. Base qualities are not provided; no much larger clone lies one nucleotide away. This entry comes from a study of blood T cell repertoires in COVID-19 (dated by TCRdb to 2018 to 2020). In the study overall: Samples covering the acute and convalescent phases of COVID-19 were provided by collaborators in the United States, Italy and Spain. Deeply sampled blood TCRbeta repertoires from subjects exposed to, actively infected with, or recovered from COVID-19 were included in the dataset. Samples were obtained from the ongoing ImmuneRACE study (first 160 participants) and from over 1,000 subjects provided by 6 global collaborators. The material from the prospective study consisted of cDNA or gDNA derived from T cells, B-cell-depleted T cells, or PBMCs. Sample metadata almost always included a de-identified subject ID, COVID-19 status, age in years and sex. HLA class I and class II types, where available, came from metadata supplied by the sample provider rather than from assay-based typing. The repertoires were released in a freely available public database meant as a resource for research on the immune response to SARS-CoV-2. What the work shows at the level of the full study, not this receptor alone: Clinical and demographic metadata were provided uncurated, with the amount varying by source and participant.

A second Seattle source provided samples from volunteer blood donors who had recovered from COVID-19. Each collaborating institution followed its own protocols to collect whole blood in K2EDTA tubes. For TCRbeta analysis, collaborator samples were shipped as frozen whole blood, as isolated PBMCs, or as DNA extracted from either sample type. There are 15 amino acids in the CDR3, from cysteine to phenylalanine inclusive. The retained sequence is limited to the CDR3, 45 bases, with the frame set at the first base. Trimming removed 5 bases from V and 5 bases from J; the gene matches leave 11 bases unexplained. Per the germline V gene, SGHTA is the CDR1 and FQGNSA is the CDR2. The immunoSEQ Assay, a bias-controlled multiplex PCR, was used to amplify TCRbeta CDR3 regions from genomic DNA. Concerning the study's data processing: The number of nucleated cells in each sample was estimated by amplification of reference gene primers within the assay. Sequence reads were collapsed and filtered to measure the absolute abundance of every unique TCRbeta CDR3 rearrangement. For each sample, productive Simpson clonality was calculated as the square root of Simpson's diversity index across productive rearrangements. The immuneACCESS repertoire file appears here via TCRdb, limited to in-frame rearrangements. These files lack a portion of the clones; in checked studies, under half of the deficit traces to unresolved V genes, and the cause of the others is not known. The V and J calls and the clone size are those of that table, but D and trimming were determined from the DNA. This sample holds about 280,000 clones; 83% were observed only once. The top ten clonotypes cover 8% to 9.5% of the sample.

The specimen was peripheral blood. The chain is made from TRBV7-2 and TRBJ2-5; 7 bases in the middle match TRBD1. The TCR sequence derives from a woman aged 50 to 60 who had recovered from COVID-19. The CDR3 is CASSQGDRARETQYF. The DNA sequence is given as TGTGCCAGCAGCCAGGGTGACAGGGCACGGGAGACCCAGTACTTC. With all but the CDR3 taken from the reference TRBV7-2 and TRBJ2-5 genes, the full variable domain is: GAGVSQSPSNKVTEKGKDVELRCDPISGHTALYWYRQSLGQGLEFLIYFQGNSAPDKSGLPSDRFSAERTGGSVSTLTIQRTQQEDSAVYLCASSQGDRARETQYFGPGTRLLVL.